A single sample is the source of the 7 T cell receptor beta chains below, sequenced in a study of T cell responses to AZD1222 COVID-19 vaccine. The protocol was immunoSEQ multiplex PCR, while the TCRdb copy is restricted to in-frame clones and leaves out a portion. The table includes more than 95,000 clones, approximately 90% detected once. This material consisted of peripheral blood, taken on day 0 of AZD1222 vaccination. The receptors originated from an adult in good health.

This clone has only a few counts. This chain uses TRBV2 with TRBJ1-2, with 11 bases lining up with TRBD1. The CDR3 runs to 14 residues. The germline gives CDR1 SNHLY, CDR2 FYNNEI. V lost 6 bases to trimming and J lost 8 bases; unmatched junction nucleotides: 8. CDR3 bases: TGTGCCAGCAGCCCCATGGGACAGGGGGAGGGCTACACCTTC. Translating it yields CASSPMGQGEGYTF.

The chain recombines TRBV7-9 with TRBJ1-2, with TRBD1 matching over 10 bases. The CDR3 runs 13 residues. CDR1 and CDR2 (germline): SEHNR, FQNEAQ (reference sequence). J was trimmed by 7 bases and V by 5 bases; bases with no gene match: 4. The CDR3 protein is CASSQDRGFGYTF. CDR3 DNA: TGTGCCAGCAGCCAGGACAGGGGGTTTGGCTACACCTTC. Based on the CDR3 plus reference TRBV7-9 and TRBJ1-2, the full variable domain is DTGVSQNPRHKITKRGQNVTFRCDPISEHNRLYWYRQTLGQGPEFLTYFQNEAQLEKSRLLSDRFSAERPKGSFSTLEIQRTEQGDSAMYLCASSQDRGFGYTFGSGTRLTVV.

V and J are TRBV29-1 and TRBJ2-5; 8 nucleotides line up with TRBD1. The CDR3 has 15 amino acids. The V segment lost 5 bases and the J segment 1 base; nucleotides outside the gene matches: 9. Germline loops: CDR1 SQVTM, CDR2 ANQGSEA. The CDR3 sequence: CSVTRQGAVQETQYF. The CDR3 coding sequence is TGCAGCGTTACGAGGCAGGGGGCCGTCCAAGAGACCCAGTACTTC.

This clone has a single count. CDR3 sequence reads: CASSPDGNQPQHF. The CDR3 nucleotides read TGTGCCAGCAGTCCGGACGGCAATCAGCCCCAGCATTTT. The V gene is TRBV7-9, the J gene TRBJ1-5; D call uncertain. Germline assignment: CDR1 SEHNR and CDR2 FQNEAQ (reference sequence). V dropped 6 bases and J dropped 2 bases, with 8 bases sitting between them. This CDR3 has 13 residues.

The chain links TRBV6-4 to TRBJ2-5; 7 bases are shared with TRBD1. The CDR3 is 14 amino acids. V lost 4 bases and J lost 1; bases outside the gene matches: 3. Germline CDR1 and CDR2: MRHNA and SNTAGT. The CDR3, as DNA: TGTGCCAGCAGTGGGGGACAGACCCAAGAGACCCAGTACTTC. Translation: CASSGGQTQETQYF.

The chain joins TRBV6-2 or TRBV6-3 to TRBJ1-5; unclear D gene. Trimming took 4 bases from V and 0 from J, leaving 10 bases between them. The germline V gene has CDR1 MNHEY and CDR2 SVGEGT. CDR3 size: 15 residues. The CDR3, as DNA: TGTGCCAGCAGTTTACAACTGTTTAGCAATCAGCCCCAGCATTTT. Its protein is CASSLQLFSNQPQHF.

As to this clone: The junction differs from germline at one of its ends, possibly a read error. The rearrangement joins TRBV5-8 to TRBJ2-4; 8 nucleotides agree with TRBD1. Germline CDR1 reads SGHTS; CDR2 reads YDEGEE. The CDR3 runs 12 residues. The CDR3 DNA reads TGTGCCAGCAGCTTACTTCGGACAGGGTTGGACTTC. Its translation is CASSLLRTGLDF.